This T cell receptor beta chain stems from a study of shared clonotypes between healthy human individuals. Study-level findings and limits: In having few donors, the study represented limited genetic and exposure-history diversity.

It was at deep level that the assay was run. Measured with immunoSEQ multiplex PCR; TCRdb has only the in-frame clones, and not every one. Of under 850,000 clones in the sample, almost 95% were seen once. Notes on this clone: Its antigen is currently unknown.

CD8 cells regarded as naive lacked CD45RO, were positively chosen for CCR7, and omitted terminally differentiated effector memory CD45RA+ cells. The V gene's germline CDR1 is PRHDT and CDR2 FYEKMQ (reference sequence). CDR3 length: 14 amino acids. Trimming took off 5 bases at V and 6 bases at J, with 15 bases between the two ends. Specimen: naive CD8+ T cells sorted from blood. This chain links TRBV13 with TRBJ2-3; perhaps TRBD1 as D (8 bases). The source of this sequence is a man aged 25-40 years in good health. CDR3 nucleotides: TGTGCCAGCAGCGCGGGGGACAGGCAGGATACGCAGTATTTT. It specifies CASSAGDRQDTQYF.